This T cell receptor beta chain originates from a study of shared clonotypes between healthy human individuals. Study at large: Three plates each covered CD4 naive and memory; CD8 naive two, CD8 memory one. General observations from the study: Sharing across four donors was highest in naive CD4 (around 5%) and lowest in memory CD8 (approximately 0.4%). The genetic and exposure-history diversity represented was limited by few donors. Larger richness was generally estimated for naive than memory subsets.

Sequenced by immunoSEQ multiplex PCR; TCRdb stores in-frame clones only, minus some. This sample has about 2.4 million clones; over 85% occur once, and the top ten carry around 0.14%. On this clone itself: Its target is not known.

The sequenced sample was naive CD4+ T cells sorted from blood. Noted subset: CD45RA+ positively selected. This TCR was sampled from a man aged 18 to 29 in good health.

CDR3 protein: CSVAGTSGSSYEQYF. CDR3 nucleotide sequence: TGCAGCGTCGCTGGGACTAGCGGGAGCAGCTACGAGCAGTACTTC. V is TRBV29-1 and J is TRBJ2-7; TRBD2 aligns across 14 bases. Per the germline V gene, CDR1 is SQVTM and CDR2 is ANQGSEA. The CDR3 contains 15 residues. Germline trimming cut 6 bases from V and 3 bases from J; bases unmatched to any gene: 7.